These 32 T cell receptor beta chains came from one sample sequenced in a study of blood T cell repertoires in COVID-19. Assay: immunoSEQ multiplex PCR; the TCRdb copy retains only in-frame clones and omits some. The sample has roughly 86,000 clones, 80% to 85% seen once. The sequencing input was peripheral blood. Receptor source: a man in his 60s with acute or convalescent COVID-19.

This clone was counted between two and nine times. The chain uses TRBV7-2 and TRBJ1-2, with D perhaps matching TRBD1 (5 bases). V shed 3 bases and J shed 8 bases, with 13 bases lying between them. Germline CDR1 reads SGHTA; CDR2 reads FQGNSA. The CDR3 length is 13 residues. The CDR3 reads CASSFDLGGGYTF. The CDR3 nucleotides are TGTGCCAGCAGCTTTGATTTGGGGGGAGGCTACACCTTC.

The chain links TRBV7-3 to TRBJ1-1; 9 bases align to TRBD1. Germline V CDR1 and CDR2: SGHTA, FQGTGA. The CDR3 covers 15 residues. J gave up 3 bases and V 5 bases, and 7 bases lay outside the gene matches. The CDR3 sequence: CASSLQGAGYTEAFF. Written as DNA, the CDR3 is TGTGCCAGCAGCCTACAGGGGGCAGGGTACACTGAAGCTTTCTTT.

For the CDR3, the DNA is TGTGCCAGCGGGAAGGGGTTAGCTAATGAAAAACTGTTTTTT. Amino acid sequence: CASGKGLANEKLFF. This chain joins TRBV25-1 and TRBJ1-4; D perhaps matches TRBD1 (5 bases). Trimming stripped 8 bases from V and 3 bases from J, with 13 bases between. Germline V gives CDR1 MGHDK, CDR2 SYGVNS. CDR3 length: 14 residues.

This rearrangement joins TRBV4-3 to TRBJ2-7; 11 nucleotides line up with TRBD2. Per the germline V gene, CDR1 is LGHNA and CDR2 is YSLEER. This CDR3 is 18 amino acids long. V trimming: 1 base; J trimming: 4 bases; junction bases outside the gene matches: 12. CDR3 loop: CASSQGGRLTSGGYEQYF. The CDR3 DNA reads TGCGCCAGCAGCCAAGGAGGGAGGCTAACTAGCGGGGGATACGAGCAGTACTTC.

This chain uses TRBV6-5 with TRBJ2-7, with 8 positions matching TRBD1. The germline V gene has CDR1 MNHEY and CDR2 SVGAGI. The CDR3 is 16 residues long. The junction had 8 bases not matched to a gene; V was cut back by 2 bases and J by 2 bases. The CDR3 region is CASSYLGQGFTYEQYF. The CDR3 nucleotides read TGTGCCAGCAGTTACCTAGGACAGGGTTTCACCTACGAGCAGTACTTC.

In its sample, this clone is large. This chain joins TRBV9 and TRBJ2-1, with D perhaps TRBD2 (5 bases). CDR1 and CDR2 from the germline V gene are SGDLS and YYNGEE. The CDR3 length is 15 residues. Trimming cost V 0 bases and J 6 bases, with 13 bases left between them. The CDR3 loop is CASSVEGRGSNEQFF. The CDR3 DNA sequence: TGTGCCAGCAGCGTAGAGGGCCGGGGAAGCAATGAGCAGTTCTTC.

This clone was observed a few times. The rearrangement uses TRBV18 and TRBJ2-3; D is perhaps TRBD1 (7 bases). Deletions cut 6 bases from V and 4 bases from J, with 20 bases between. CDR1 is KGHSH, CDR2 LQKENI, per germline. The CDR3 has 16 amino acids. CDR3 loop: CASSLGARGRSDTQYF. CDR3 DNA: TGTGCCAGCTCGCTGGGGGCCAGGGGGAGGTCAGATACGCAGTATTTT.

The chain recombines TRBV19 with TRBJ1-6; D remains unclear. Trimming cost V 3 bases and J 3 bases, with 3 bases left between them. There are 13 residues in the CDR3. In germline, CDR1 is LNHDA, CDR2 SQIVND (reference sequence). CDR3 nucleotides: TGTGCCAGTAGTATCAACTATAATTCACCCCTCCACTTT. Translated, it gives CASSINYNSPLHF. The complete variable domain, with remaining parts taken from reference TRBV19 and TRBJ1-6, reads DGGITQSPKYLFRKEGQNVTLSCEQNLNHDAMYWYRQDPGQGLRLIYYSQIVNDFQKGDIAEGYSVSREKKESFPLTVTSAQKNPTAFYLCASSINYNSPLHFGNGTRLTVT.

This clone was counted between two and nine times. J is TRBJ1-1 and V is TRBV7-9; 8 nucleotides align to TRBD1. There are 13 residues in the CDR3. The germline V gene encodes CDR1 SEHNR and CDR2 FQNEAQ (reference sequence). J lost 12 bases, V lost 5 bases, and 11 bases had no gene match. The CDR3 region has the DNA TGTGCCAGCAGCACAAAAGGACAGGGTAGGACTTTCTTT. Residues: CASSTKGQGRTFF.

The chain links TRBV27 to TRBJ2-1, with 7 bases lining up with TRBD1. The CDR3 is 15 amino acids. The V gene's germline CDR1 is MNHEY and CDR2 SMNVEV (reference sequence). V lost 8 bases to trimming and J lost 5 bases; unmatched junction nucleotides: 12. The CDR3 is CASGVLGQLNNEQFF. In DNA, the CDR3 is TGTGCCAGCGGCGTCTTGGGACAGCTTAACAATGAGCAGTTCTTC.

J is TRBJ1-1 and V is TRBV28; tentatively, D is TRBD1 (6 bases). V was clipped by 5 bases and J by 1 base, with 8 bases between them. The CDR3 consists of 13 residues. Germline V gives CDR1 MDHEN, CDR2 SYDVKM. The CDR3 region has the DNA TGTGCCAGCAGTGGGGGACAGAACACTGAAGCTTTCTTT. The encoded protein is CASSGGQNTEAFF.

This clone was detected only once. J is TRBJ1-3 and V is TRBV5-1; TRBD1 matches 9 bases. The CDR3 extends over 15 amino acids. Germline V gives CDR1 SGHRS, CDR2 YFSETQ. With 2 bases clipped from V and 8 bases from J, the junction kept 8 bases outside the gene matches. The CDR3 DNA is TGCGCCAGCAGCTTCACAGGGGGCAATCTTGACACCATATATTTT. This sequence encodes CASSFTGGNLDTIYF.

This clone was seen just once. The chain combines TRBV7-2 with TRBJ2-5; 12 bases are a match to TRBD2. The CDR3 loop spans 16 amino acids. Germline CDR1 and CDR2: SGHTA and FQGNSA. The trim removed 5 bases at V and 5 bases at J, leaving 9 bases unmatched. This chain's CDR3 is CASSVRLAGVGETQYF. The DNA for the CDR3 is TGTGCCAGCAGCGTAAGACTAGCGGGGGTTGGGGAGACCCAGTACTTC.

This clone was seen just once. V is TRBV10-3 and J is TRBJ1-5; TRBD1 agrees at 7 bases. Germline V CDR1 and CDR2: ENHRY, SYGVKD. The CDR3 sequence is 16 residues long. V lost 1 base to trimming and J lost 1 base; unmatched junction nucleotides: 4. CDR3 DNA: TGTGCCATCAGTGAGTATCCGACAGGGAGCAATCAGCCCCAGCATTTT. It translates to CAISEYPTGSNQPQHF.

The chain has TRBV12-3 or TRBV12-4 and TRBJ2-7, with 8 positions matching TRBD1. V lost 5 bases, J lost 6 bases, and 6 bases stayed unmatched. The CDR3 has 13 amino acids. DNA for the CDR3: TGTGCCAGCAGTCCCCAGGGGGCAGGCGAGCAGTACTTC. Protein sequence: CASSPQGAGEQYF.

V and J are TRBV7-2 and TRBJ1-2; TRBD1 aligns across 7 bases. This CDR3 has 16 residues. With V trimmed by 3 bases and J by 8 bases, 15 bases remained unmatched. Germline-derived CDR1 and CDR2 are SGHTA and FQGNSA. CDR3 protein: CASSLYRTGDRGGYTF. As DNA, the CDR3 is TGTGCCAGCAGCTTGTACCGGACAGGCGATCGGGGAGGCTACACCTTC.

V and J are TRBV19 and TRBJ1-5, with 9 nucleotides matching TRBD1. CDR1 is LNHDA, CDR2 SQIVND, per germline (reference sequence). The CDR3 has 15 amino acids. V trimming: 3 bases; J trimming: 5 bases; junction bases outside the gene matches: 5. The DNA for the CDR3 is TGTGCCAGTAGTATTCCGGGACAGGGCGATCAGCCCCAGCATTTT. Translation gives CASSIPGQGDQPQHF.

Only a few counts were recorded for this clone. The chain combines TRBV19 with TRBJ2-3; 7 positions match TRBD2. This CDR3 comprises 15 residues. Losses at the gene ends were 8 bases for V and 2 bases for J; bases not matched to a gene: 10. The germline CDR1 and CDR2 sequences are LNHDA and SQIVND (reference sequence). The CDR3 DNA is TGTGCCAGTTTGGGGGGGGACTCTTACACAGATACGCAGTATTTT. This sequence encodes CASLGGDSYTDTQYF.

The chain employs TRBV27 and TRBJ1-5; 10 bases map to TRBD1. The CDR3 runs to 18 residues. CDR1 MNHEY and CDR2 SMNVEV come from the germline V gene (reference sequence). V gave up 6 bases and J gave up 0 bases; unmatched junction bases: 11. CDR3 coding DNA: TGTGCCAGCAGAGACCGGGACAGGGGAACCTATAGCAATCAGCCCCAGCATTTT. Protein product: CASRDRDRGTYSNQPQHF.

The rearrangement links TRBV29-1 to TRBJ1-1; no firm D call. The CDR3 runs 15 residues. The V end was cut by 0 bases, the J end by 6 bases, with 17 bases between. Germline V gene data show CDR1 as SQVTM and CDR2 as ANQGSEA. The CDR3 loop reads CSVEEAGRRSAEAFF. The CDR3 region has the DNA TGCAGCGTTGAAGAGGCGGGTAGAAGGTCCGCTGAAGCTTTCTTT.

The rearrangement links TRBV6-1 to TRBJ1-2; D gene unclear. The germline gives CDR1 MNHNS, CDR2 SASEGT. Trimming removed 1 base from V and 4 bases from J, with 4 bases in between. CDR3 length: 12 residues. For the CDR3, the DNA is TGTGCCAGCAGTGAAGACACCTATGGCTACACCTTC. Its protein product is CASSEDTYGYTF.

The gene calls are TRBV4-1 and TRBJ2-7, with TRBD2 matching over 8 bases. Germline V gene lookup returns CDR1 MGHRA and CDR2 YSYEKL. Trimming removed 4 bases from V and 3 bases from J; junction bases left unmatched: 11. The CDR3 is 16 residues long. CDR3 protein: CASSPTRGGASYEQYF. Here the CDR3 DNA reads TGCGCCAGCAGCCCCACCCGGGGGGGGGCCAGCTACGAGCAGTACTTC.

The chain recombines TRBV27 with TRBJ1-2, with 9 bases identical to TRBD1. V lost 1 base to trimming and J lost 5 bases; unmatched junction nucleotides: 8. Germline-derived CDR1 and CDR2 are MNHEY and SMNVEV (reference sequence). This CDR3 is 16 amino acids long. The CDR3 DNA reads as TGTGCCAGCAGTTTATTAAGGGACAGGGATCGGTATGGCTACACCTTC. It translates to CASSLLRDRDRYGYTF.

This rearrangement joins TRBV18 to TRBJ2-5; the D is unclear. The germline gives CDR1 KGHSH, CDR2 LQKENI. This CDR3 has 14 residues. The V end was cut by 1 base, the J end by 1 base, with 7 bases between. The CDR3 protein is CASSPLPSQETQYF. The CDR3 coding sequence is TGTGCCAGCTCACCACTCCCCAGCCAAGAGACCCAGTACTTC.

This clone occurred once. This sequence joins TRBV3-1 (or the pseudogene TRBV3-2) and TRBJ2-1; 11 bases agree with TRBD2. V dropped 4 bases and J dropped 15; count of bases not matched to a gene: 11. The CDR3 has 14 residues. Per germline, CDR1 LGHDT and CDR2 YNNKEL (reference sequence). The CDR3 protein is CASSPGVAGGPLFF. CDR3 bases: TGTGCCAGCAGCCCGGGAGTAGCGGGGGGGCCGCTGTTCTTC.

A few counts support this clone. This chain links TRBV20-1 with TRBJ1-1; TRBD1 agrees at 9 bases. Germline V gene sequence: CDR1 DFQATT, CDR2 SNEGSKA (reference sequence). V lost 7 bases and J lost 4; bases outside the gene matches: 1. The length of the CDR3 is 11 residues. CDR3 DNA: TGCAGTGGGGGACAGGGCACTGAAGCTTTCTTT. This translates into CSGGQGTEAFF.

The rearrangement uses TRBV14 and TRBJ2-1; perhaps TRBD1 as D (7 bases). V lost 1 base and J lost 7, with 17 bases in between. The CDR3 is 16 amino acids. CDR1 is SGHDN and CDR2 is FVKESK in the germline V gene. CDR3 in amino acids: CASSQGAGQPFNEQFF. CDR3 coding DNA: TGTGCCAGCAGCCAAGGGGCGGGACAGCCGTTTAATGAGCAGTTCTTC.

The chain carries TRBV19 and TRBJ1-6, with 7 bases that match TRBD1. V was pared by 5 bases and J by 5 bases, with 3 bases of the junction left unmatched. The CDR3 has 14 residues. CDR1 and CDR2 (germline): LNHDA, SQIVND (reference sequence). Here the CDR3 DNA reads TGTGCCAGTAGTGCCGGGACAGATAATTCACCCCTCCACTTT. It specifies CASSAGTDNSPLHF.

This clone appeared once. The CDR3 here is CASSIAASYEQYF. CDR3 nucleotides: TGTGCCAGCAGTATAGCGGCTTCCTACGAGCAGTACTTC. V is TRBV27 and J is TRBJ2-7, with a possible D match to TRBD2 (6 bases). Trimming removed 5 bases at V and 1 base at J, with 9 bases between. CDR1 and CDR2 (germline): MNHEY, SMNVEV (reference sequence). The CDR3 is 13 residues long.

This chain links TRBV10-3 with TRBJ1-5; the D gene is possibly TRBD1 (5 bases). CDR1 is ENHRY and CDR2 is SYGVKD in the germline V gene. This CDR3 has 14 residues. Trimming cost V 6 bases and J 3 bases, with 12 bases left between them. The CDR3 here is CAISPDSFNQPQHF. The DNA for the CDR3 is TGTGCCATCAGCCCCGACAGCTTCAATCAGCCCCAGCATTTT.

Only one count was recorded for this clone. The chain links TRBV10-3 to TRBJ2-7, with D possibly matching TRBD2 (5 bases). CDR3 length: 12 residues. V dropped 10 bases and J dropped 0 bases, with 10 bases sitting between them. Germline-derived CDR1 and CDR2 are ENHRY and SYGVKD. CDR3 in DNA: TGTGCCACAGACGGGGACTCCTACGAGCAGTACTTC. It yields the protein CATDGDSYEQYF.

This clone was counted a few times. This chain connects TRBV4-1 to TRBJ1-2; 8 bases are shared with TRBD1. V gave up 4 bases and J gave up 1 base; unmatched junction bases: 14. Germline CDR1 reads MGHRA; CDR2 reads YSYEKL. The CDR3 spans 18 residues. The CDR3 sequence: CASSLAVRDRRRNYGYTF. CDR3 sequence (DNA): TGCGCCAGCAGCCTTGCGGTCCGGGACAGGAGACGTAACTATGGCTACACCTTC.